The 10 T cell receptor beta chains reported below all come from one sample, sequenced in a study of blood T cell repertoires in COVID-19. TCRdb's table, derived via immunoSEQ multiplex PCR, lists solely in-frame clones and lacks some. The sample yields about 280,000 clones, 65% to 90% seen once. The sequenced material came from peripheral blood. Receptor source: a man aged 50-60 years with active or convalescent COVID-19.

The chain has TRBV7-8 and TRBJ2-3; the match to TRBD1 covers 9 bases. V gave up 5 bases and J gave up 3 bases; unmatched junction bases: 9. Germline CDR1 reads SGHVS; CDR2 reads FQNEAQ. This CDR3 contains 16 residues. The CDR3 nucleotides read TGTGCCAGCAGCCTCAACAGGGGGCGGGTTACAGATACGCAGTATTTT. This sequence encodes CASSLNRGRVTDTQYF.

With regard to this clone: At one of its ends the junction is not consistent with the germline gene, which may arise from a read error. The CDR3 sequence: CASSLDWSDTQYF. Written as DNA, the CDR3 is TGTGCTAGCAGCCTAGACTGGTCGGATACGCAGTATTTT. The chain carries TRBV7-7 and TRBJ2-3; D remains unclear. Germline V gives CDR1 SSHAT, CDR2 FNYEAQ (reference sequence). This CDR3 region has 13 residues. The complete variable domain, with remaining parts taken from reference TRBV7-7 and TRBJ2-3, reads GAGVSQSPRYKVTKRGQDVTLRCDPISSHATLYWYQQALGQGPEFLTYFNYEAQPDKSGLPSDRFSAERPEGSISTLTIQRTEQRDSAMYRCASSLDWSDTQYFGPGTRLTVL.

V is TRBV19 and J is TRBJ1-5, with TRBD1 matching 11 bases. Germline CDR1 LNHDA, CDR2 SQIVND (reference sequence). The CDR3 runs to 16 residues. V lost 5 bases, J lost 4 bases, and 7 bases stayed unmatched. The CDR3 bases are TGTGCCAGTAGTTGGACAGGGGGCCCGACGAATCAGCCCCAGCATTTT. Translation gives CASSWTGGPTNQPQHF.

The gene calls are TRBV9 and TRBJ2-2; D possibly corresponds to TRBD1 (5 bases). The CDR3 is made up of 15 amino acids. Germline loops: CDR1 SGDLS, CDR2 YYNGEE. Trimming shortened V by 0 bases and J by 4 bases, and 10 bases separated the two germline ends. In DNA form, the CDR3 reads TGTGCCAGCAGCGTAGAATCCCAGGGCACCGGGGAGCTGTTTTTT. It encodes CASSVESQGTGELFF. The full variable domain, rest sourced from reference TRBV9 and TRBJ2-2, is DSGVTQTPKHLITATGQRVTLRCSPRSGDLSVYWYQQSLDQGLQFLIQYYNGEERAKGNILERFSAQQFPDLHSELNLSSLELGDSALYFCASSVESQGTGELFFGEGSRLTVL.

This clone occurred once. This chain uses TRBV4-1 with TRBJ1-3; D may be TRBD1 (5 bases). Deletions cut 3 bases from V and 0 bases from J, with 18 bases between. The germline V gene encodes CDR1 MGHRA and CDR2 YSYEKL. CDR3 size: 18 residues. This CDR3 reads CASSHPDGLTDSGNTIYF. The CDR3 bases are TGCGCCAGCAGCCACCCTGACGGCCTGACAGACTCTGGAAACACCATATATTTT.

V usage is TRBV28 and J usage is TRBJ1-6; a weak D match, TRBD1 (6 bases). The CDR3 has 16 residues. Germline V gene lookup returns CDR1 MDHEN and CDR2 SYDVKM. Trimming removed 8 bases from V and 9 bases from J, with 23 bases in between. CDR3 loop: CASWGGQASGSSPLHF. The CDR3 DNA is TGTGCCAGCTGGGGGGGGCAGGCTTCGGGGAGTTCACCCCTCCACTTT.

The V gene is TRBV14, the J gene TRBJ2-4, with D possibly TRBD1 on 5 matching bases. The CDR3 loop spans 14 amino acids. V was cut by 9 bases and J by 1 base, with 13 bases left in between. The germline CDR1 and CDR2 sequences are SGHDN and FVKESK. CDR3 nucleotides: TGTGCCAGAGGGGCTTTGGAGGCCAAAAACATTCAGTACTTC. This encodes CARGALEAKNIQYF.

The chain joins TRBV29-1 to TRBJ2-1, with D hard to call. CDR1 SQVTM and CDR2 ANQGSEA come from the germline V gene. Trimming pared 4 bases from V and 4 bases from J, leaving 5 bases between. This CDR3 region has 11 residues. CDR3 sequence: CSVGEYNEQFF. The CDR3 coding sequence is TGCAGCGTTGGCGAGTACAATGAGCAGTTCTTC.

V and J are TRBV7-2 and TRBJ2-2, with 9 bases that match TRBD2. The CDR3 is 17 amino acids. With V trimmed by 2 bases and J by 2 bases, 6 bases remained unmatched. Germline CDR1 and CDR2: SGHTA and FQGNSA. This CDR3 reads CASSLNHLAGNTGELFF. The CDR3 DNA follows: TGTGCCAGCAGCTTAAACCACCTAGCGGGAAACACCGGGGAGCTGTTTTTT.

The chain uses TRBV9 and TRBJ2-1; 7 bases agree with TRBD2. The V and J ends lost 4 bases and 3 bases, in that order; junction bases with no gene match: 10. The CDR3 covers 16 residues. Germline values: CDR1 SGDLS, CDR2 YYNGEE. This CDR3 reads CASSPTGTMFYNEQFF. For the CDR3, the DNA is TGTGCCAGCAGCCCCACCGGGACTATGTTCTACAATGAGCAGTTCTTC. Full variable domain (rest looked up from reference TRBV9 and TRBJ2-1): DSGVTQTPKHLITATGQRVTLRCSPRSGDLSVYWYQQSLDQGLQFLIQYYNGEERAKGNILERFSAQQFPDLHSELNLSSLELGDSALYFCASSPTGTMFYNEQFFGPGTRLTVL.